Listed here is a single TCR beta chain. The antigen is not known. The source of the sample is a study of blood T cells in healthy people across ages. Germline V CDR1 and CDR2: MNHEY, SMNVEV (reference sequence). V trimming: 7 bases; J trimming: 0 bases; junction bases outside the gene matches: 11. The CDR3 is made up of 16 amino acids. Per sample, extraction of total RNA gave at least 5.5 micrograms in every case. Study-level points and caveats: Older age went with lower TCR beta diversity per million T cells, in a roughly linear way.

Together with a sample-barcoded 5' primer, a J-beta primer mix was included in a second PCR lasting 7 to 11 cycles. Samples each returned at least 3 million CDR3-containing paired-end reads. Each CDR3 protein is one row after TCRdb ran MiXCR on the 5' RACE reads. The repertoire has approximately 290,000 distinct CDR3 sequences, 25% to 30% of them found once; the top ten carry 29%. Sequenced sample: blood. The V call is TRBV27, the J call TRBJ2-7, with 8 bases aligning to TRBD2. The clonotype comes from a woman aged 65 to 85 in good health. Here the CDR3 DNA reads TGTGCCAGCAAAATTCTTCGGAGCGGGAGCTCCTACGAGCAGTACTTC. It codes for CASKILRSGSSYEQYF.